Below, 2 T cell receptor beta chains from the same sample are listed, as sequenced in a study of shared clonotypes between healthy human individuals. Sequencing used immunoSEQ multiplex PCR; TCRdb keeps in-frame clones, though not all of them. The table shows approximately 2.3 million clones, with 85% to 95% occurring only once. The sample was naive CD4+ T cells from PBMCs. The subset was: CD45RA+ positively selected. These receptor sequences come from a man younger than 30 in good health. Some clones in this sample may be carry-over from other donors' samples.

The chain joins TRBV7-9 to TRBJ1-3; D is uncertain. V dropped 1 base and J dropped 3 bases, with 13 bases sitting between them. Germline assignment: CDR1 SEHNR and CDR2 FQNEAQ (reference sequence). CDR3 length: 16 amino acids. Here the CDR3 DNA reads TGTGCCAGCAGCTTAGGCGCAGTTCCTTTTGGAAACACCATATATTTT. It yields the protein CASSLGAVPFGNTIYF. Drawing the rest from reference TRBV7-9 and TRBJ1-3, the complete variable domain is DTGVSQNPRHKITKRGQNVTFRCDPISEHNRLYWYRQTLGQGPEFLTYFQNEAQLEKSRLLSDRFSAERPKGSFSTLEIQRTEQGDSAMYLCASSLGAVPFGNTIYFGEGSWLTVV.

This chain joins TRBV5-1 and TRBJ2-5; D is uncertain. The J call could be wrong; TRBJ2-7 is a better fit for the DNA end. CDR1 is SGHRS, CDR2 YFSETQ, per germline. The CDR3 is 11 amino acids. The CDR3 protein is CASRGTYEQYF. DNA for the CDR3: TGCGCCAGCAGGGGTACCTACGAGCAGTACTTC.